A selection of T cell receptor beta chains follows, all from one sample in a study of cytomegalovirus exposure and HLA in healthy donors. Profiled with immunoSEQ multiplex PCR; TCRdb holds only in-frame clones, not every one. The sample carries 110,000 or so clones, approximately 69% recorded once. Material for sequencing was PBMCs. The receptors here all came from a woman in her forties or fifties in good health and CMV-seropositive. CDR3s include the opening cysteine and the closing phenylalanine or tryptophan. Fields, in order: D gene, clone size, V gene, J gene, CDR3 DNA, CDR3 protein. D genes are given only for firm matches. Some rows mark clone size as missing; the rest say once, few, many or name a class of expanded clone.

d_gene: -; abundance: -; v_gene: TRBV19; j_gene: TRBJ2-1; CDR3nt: TGTGCCAGTAGTCTCGGGACTTACAATGAGCAGTTCTTC; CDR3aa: CASSLGTYNEQFF
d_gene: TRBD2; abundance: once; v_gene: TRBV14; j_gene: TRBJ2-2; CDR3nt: TGTGCCAGCAGCCAAGAACTAGCGGGAAACACCGGGGAGCTGTTTTTT; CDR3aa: CASSQELAGNTGELFF
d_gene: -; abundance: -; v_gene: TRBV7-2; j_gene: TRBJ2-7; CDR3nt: TGTGCCAGCAGCCGTACGGCAGGTCCGAGCTCCTACGAGCAGTACTTC; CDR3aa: CASSRTAGPSSYEQYF
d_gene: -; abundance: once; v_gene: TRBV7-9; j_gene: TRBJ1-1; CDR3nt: TGTGCCAGCAGCTTAGAGACAACGAGCACTGAAGCTTTCTTT; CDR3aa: CASSLETTSTEAFF
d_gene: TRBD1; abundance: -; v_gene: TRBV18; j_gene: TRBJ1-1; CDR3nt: TGTGCCAGCTCACCACAGGCAGGGGGAACTGAAGCTTTCTTT; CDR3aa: CASSPQAGGTEAFF
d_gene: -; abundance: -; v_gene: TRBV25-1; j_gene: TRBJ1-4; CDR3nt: TGTGCCAGCAGTGGTCAGGGTCCCTTCGAAAAACTGTTTTTT; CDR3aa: CASSGQGPFEKLFF
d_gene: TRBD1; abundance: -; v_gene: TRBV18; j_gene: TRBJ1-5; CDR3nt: TGTGCCAGCTCACCGGGACAGGGGGCCGGTCAGCCCCAGCATTTT; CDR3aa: CASSPGQGAGQPQHF
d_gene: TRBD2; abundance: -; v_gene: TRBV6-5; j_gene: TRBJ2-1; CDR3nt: TGTGCCAGCAGGGTCGGGCGGGGGGACGGTGAGCAGTTCTTC; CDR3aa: CASRVGRGDGEQFF
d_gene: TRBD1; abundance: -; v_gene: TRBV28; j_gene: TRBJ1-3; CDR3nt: TGTGCCAGCAGTTTATACGGGACAGCTTCTGGAAACACCATATATTTT; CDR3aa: CASSLYGTASGNTIYF
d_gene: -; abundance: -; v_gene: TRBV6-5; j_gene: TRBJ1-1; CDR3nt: TGTGCCAGCAGTCGTCCGGCCCCCGGAGGAGCTTTCTTT; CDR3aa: CASSRPAPGGAFF
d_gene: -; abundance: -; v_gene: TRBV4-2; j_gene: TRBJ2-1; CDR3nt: TGTGCCAGCAGCCAAGAATGGAGCTACGACAATGAGCAGTTCTTC; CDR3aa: CASSQEWSYDNEQFF
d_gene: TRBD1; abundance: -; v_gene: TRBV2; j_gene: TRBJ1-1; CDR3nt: TGTGCCAGCAGCGCGGACAGGCGAGACACTGAAGCTTTCTTT; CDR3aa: CASSADRRDTEAFF
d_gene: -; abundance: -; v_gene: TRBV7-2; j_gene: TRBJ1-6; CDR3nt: TGTGCCAGCACCCCCTCACAGGGTTTTAATTCACCCCTCCACTTT; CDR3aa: CASTPSQGFNSPLHF
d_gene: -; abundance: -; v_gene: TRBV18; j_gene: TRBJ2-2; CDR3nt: TGTGCCAGCTCACCACCACAGGGGAGGTCCACCGGGGAGCTGTTTTTT; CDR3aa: CASSPPQGRSTGELFF
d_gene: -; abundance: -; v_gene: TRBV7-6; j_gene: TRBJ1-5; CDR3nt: TGTGCCAGCAGCTTATTAGAGGAACAGCCCCAGCATTTT; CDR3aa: CASSLLEEQPQHF
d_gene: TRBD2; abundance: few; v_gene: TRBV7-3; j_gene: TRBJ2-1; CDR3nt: TGTGCCAGCAGCTTAACGAACCCCGTGGGCGGGGGCTACAATGAGCAGTTCTTC; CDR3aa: CASSLTNPVGGGYNEQFF
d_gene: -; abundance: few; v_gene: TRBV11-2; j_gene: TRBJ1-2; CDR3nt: TGTGCCAGCAGCTTAAGCAGGGGTGGCTATGGCTACACCTTC; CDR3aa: CASSLSRGGYGYTF
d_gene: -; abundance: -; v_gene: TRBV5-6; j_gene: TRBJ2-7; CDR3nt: TGTGCCAGCAGCTTTCTTCGGACAGTCGGCTACGAGCAGTACTTC; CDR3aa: CASSFLRTVGYEQYF
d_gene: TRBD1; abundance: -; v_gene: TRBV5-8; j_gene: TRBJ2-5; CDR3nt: TGTGCCAGCAGCTCCTGGGACAGGGCACAGGAGACCCAGTACTTC; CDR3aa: CASSSWDRAQETQYF
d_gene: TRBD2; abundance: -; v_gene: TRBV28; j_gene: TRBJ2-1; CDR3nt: TGTGCCAGCAGTGGGAGGGCCGTAGGAAATGAGCAGTTCTTC; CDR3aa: CASSGRAVGNEQFF
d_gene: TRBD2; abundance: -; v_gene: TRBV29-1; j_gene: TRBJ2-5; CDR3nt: TGCAGCGCAATACTAGCGGCCCAAGAGACCCAGTACTTC; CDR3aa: CSAILAAQETQYF
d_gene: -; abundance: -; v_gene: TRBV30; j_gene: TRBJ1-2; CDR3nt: TGTGCCTGGAGCGCCATACAGGGCTATGGCTACACCTTC; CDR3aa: CAWSAIQGYGYTF
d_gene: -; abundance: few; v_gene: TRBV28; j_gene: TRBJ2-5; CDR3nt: TGTGCCAGCAGGGAGGGACAGCGATGGGAGACCCAGTACTTC; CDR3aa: CASREGQRWETQYF
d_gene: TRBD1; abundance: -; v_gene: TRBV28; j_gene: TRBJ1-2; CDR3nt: TGTGCCAGCAGTCCGCCTGGACAGGGGTTCGGCTACACCTTC; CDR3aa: CASSPPGQGFGYTF
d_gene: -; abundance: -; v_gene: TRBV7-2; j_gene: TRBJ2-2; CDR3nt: TGTGCCAGCAGCCCGACAGGACACGGCACCGGGGAGCTGTTTTTT; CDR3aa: CASSPTGHGTGELFF
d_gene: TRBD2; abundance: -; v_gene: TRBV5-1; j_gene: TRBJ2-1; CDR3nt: TGCGCCAGCAGCTCAAGCGGGAGCGGACACAATGAGCAGTTCTTC; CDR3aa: CASSSSGSGHNEQFF
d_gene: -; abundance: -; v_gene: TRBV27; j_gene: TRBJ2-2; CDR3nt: TGTGCCAGCAGTTTAAACTACCTTAACACCGGGGAGCTGTTTTTT; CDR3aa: CASSLNYLNTGELFF
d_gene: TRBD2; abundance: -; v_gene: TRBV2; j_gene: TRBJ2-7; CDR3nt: TGTGCCAGCAGGAGACTAGCGGGAATGGTCGGCGAGCAGTACTTC; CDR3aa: CASRRLAGMVGEQYF
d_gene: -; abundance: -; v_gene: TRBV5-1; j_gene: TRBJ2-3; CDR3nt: TGCGCCAGCAGTGGATCGGGGGATCGCACAGATACGCAGTATTTT; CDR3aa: CASSGSGDRTDTQYF
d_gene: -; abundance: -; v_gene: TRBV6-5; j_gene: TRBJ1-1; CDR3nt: TGTGCCAGCAGTTCCCGCCCAGGGGTAAACACTGAAGCTTTCTTT; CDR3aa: CASSSRPGVNTEAFF
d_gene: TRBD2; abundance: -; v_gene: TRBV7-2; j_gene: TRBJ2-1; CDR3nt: TGTGCCAGCAGCTCCCGGACTAGCGGGGGCAGCTCCTACAATGAGCAGTTCTTC; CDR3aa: CASSSRTSGGSSYNEQFF
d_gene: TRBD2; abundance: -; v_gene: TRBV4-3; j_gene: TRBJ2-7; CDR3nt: TGCGCCAGCAGCCAAGGCGTCGGGGGGGGCGAGCAGTACTTC; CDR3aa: CASSQGVGGGEQYF
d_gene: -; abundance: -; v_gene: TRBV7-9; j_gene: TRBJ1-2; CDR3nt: TGTGCCAGCGATACCGACAGATTATCTGGCTACACCTTC; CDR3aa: CASDTDRLSGYTF
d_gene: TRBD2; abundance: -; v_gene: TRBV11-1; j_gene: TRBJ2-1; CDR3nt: TGTGCCAGCAGCTCGCGACTAGCGGGAGGGGACAATGAGCAGTTCTTC; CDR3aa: CASSSRLAGGDNEQFF
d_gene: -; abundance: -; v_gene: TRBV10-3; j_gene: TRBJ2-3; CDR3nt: TGTGCCATCAGTAACCGGGGGACCGGCACAGATACGCAGTATTTT; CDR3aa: CAISNRGTGTDTQYF
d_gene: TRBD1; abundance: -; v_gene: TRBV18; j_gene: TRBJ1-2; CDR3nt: TGTGCCAGCTCAGCAGGACAGGCAGCTAACTATGGCTACACCTTC; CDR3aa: CASSAGQAANYGYTF
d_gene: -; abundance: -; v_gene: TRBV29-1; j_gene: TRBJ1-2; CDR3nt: TGCAGCGCCGAAGTGTCTAGAGGTGGCTACACCTTC; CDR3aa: CSAEVSRGGYTF
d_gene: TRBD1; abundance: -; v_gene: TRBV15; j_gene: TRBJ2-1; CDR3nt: TGTGCCACCAGCAGAAAGGGACAGGATCACAATGAGCAGTTCTTC; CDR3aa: CATSRKGQDHNEQFF
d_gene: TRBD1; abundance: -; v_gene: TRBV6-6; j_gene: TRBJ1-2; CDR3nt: TGTGCCAGCAGTTTCGCTGTTCTCACAGGGGGCTATGGCTACACCTTC; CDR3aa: CASSFAVLTGGYGYTF
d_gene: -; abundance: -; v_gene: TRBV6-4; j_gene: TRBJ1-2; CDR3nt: TGTGCCAGCAGTTCCTCAAGGGGAAACTATGGCTACACCTTC; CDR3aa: CASSSSRGNYGYTF
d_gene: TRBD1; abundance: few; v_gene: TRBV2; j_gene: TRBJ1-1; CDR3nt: TGTGCCAGCAGCCAGACAGGGAATGAAGCTTTCTTT; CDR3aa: CASSQTGNEAFF
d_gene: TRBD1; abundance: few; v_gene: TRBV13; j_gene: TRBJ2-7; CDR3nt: TGTGCCAGCAGGGGATCGGGACAGGGGGGCTACGAGCAGTACTTC; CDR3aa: CASRGSGQGGYEQYF